This T cell receptor (beta chain) is drawn from a study of PD-1 blockade in mismatch repair-deficient tumors (dated by TCRdb to about 2017). Background on the whole study: Between September 2013 and 2016, the trial enrolled approximately 87 consecutive patients with approximately 12 types of mismatch repair-deficient cancer, all of whom had received prior treatment and were progressing. Tumor-associated T cell clones were tracked in the peripheral blood of patients responding to PD-1 blockade by deep sequencing of TCR CDR3 regions. Overall study results and their limits: Rapid expansion after pembrolizumab followed by contraction, generally before radiologic responses, was shown by tumor-resident clones, which were often undetectable in blood before treatment.

To prepare the library, the immunoSEQ multiplex PCR assay was applied. This immuneACCESS table, as held by TCRdb, lists in-frame sequences with V and J called but not all clones. Of the missing ones, under half trace to an unresolved V gene in checked studies; the others have no known cause. A total of under 95,000 clones appear in this sample, approximately 84% of them only once. The biggest ten clones account for just over 2.5% of the sample. A note on this clone: The target of this receptor is not known. It has no much larger one-base neighbor in the sample; base qualities were not kept.

From the cysteine up to the phenylalanine, the CDR3 has a length of 13 residues. The CDR3 DNA has 39 bases and is translated from base 1. Trimming takes 8 bases off V and 3 bases off J; junction bases not matched to a gene: 2. The germline V gene (reference sequence) yields MNHNY for CDR1 and SVGAGI for CDR2. In the paper's terms, the time point label means: peripheral blood 12 weeks after first pembrolizumab dose. Mismatch repair deficiency in every enrolled patient was established by polymerase chain reaction or immunohistochemistry. TCR sequencing was carried out for three patients who responded to pembrolizumab therapy. Pembrolizumab PD-1 blockade was prospectively tested in advanced mismatch repair-deficient cancers, regardless of tissue of origin, in the phase II trial. Peripheral blood T cell samples were gathered serially, both before PD-1 blockade started and at multiple time points afterward. Blood sampling times were expressed in weeks after the first pembrolizumab dose.

This chain joins TRBV6-6 to TRBJ1-1, and 11 bases in between align with TRBD1. Source: peripheral blood, taken 12 weeks after starting pembrolizumab. The receptor was derived from an adult with mismatch repair-deficient cancer. The CDR3 is CASRDRGDTEAFF. The DNA reads as follows: TGTGCCAGCCGGGACAGGGGGGACACTGAAGCTTTCTTT.